These T cell receptor beta chains were read from a single sample in a study of OX40 agonist ivuxolimab in advanced cancers. Only in-frame clones appear in the TCRdb table, and some are missing; sequencing was by immunoSEQ multiplex PCR. The table lists about 46,000 clones, 80% to 90% of them singletons. The sample was CD4+ or CD8+ T cells sorted from blood, taken in a trial of the OX40 agonist ivuxolimab. All receptors derive from an adult with an advanced solid tumor such as melanoma, head and neck, liver or kidney cancer. CDR3s include the opening cysteine and the closing phenylalanine or tryptophan. Each record gives: V gene, J gene, D gene, clone size, CDR3 DNA, CDR3 protein. D genes are given only for firm matches. Rows give clone size only sometimes, using once, few, many, or a class for an expanded clone.

V gene: TRBV18; J gene: TRBJ1-3; D gene: TRBD1; clone size: .; CDR3 DNA: TGTGCCAGCTCACCAGGAGGCGGGACAGGGATAGGAAACACCATATATTTT; CDR3 protein: CASSPGGGTGIGNTIYF
V gene: TRBV5-1; J gene: TRBJ1-5; D gene: .; clone size: .; CDR3 DNA: TGCGCCAGCAGCTACGGGACGGGGCAGCCCCAGCATTTT; CDR3 protein: CASSYGTGQPQHF
V gene: TRBV9; J gene: TRBJ1-1; D gene: TRBD1; clone size: .; CDR3 DNA: TGTGCCAGCAGCGCCGGGACAGGGGGGGGAACTGAAGCTTTCTTT; CDR3 protein: CASSAGTGGGTEAFF
V gene: TRBV19; J gene: TRBJ2-6; D gene: TRBD1; clone size: .; CDR3 DNA: TGTGCCAGTAGCCAGGGGGCCAGCTCTGGGGCCAACGTCCTGACTTTC; CDR3 protein: CASSQGASSGANVLTF
V gene: TRBV27; J gene: TRBJ1-3; D gene: TRBD1; clone size: .; CDR3 DNA: TGTGCCAGCAGAATGACAGGGAGGGGAAACACCATATATTTT; CDR3 protein: CASRMTGRGNTIYF
V gene: TRBV7-3; J gene: TRBJ1-4; D gene: .; clone size: .; CDR3 DNA: TGTGCCAGCAGCCACACACCAGGGCAGGAGTGCAAGGCTAATGAAAAACTGTTTTTT; CDR3 protein: CASSHTPGQECKANEKLFF
V gene: TRBV18; J gene: TRBJ2-2; D gene: .; clone size: .; CDR3 DNA: TGTGCCAGCTCACCGGGGACGGTCGCGAACACCGGGGAGCTGTTTTTT; CDR3 protein: CASSPGTVANTGELFF
V gene: TRBV5-1; J gene: TRBJ2-7; D gene: .; clone size: .; CDR3 DNA: TGCGCCAGCAGCTTGGGGTGGGACCTTATGCCCTACGAGCAGTACTTC; CDR3 protein: CASSLGWDLMPYEQYF
V gene: TRBV7-2; J gene: TRBJ2-3; D gene: TRBD2; clone size: .; CDR3 DNA: TGTGCCAGCAGCTTCTCGCTAGCGGGGGCGAATACGCAGTATTTT; CDR3 protein: CASSFSLAGANTQYF
V gene: TRBV12-1; J gene: TRBJ1-2; D gene: .; clone size: .; CDR3 DNA: TGTGCCAGCAGCTTTGGCGTCTTCTTTCTCAAGGCTAGCTATGGCTACACCTTC; CDR3 protein: CASSFGVFFLKASYGYTF
V gene: TRBV5-1; J gene: TRBJ1-2; D gene: .; clone size: once; CDR3 DNA: TGCGCCAGCAGCTATGGGACATCCAAGAGCTACACCTTC; CDR3 protein: CASSYGTSKSYTF
V gene: TRBV10-3; J gene: TRBJ2-3; D gene: TRBD1; clone size: .; CDR3 DNA: TGTGCCATCAGCAGGGGACAGGTTGGGACAGATACGCAGTATTTT; CDR3 protein: CAISRGQVGTDTQYF
V gene: TRBV10-1; J gene: TRBJ1-5; D gene: .; clone size: .; CDR3 DNA: TGCGCCAGCAGGCGTACAGGGCCCGGATGGCCCCAGCATTTT; CDR3 protein: CASRRTGPGWPQHF
V gene: TRBV11-2; J gene: TRBJ2-5; D gene: .; clone size: .; CDR3 DNA: TGTGCCGTTAAGACTAGGAATGGGGAGACCCAGTACTTC; CDR3 protein: CAVKTRNGETQYF
V gene: TRBV18; J gene: TRBJ1-2; D gene: TRBD1; clone size: .; CDR3 DNA: TGTGCCAGCTCATCTGGGACAGGGGCAAACTATGGCTACACCTTC; CDR3 protein: CASSSGTGANYGYTF
V gene: TRBV6-1; J gene: TRBJ1-2; D gene: .; clone size: .; CDR3 DNA: TGTGCCAGCAGTGAATCGGGACACCTAGTGGGAGGCTACACCTTC; CDR3 protein: CASSESGHLVGGYTF
V gene: TRBV11-3; J gene: TRBJ2-5; D gene: .; clone size: .; CDR3 DNA: TGTGCCAGCAGCTTTCAAGAGACCCAGTACTTC; CDR3 protein: CASSFQETQYF
V gene: TRBV5-3; J gene: TRBJ1-1; D gene: TRBD1; clone size: .; CDR3 DNA: TGTGCCAGAAGCAGACAGGGGGCGAGGGTGAACACTGAAGCTTTCTTT; CDR3 protein: CARSRQGARVNTEAFF
V gene: TRBV11-1; J gene: TRBJ2-7; D gene: TRBD1; clone size: .; CDR3 DNA: TGCGCCAGCAGCACCGGGACAGGCGCCTACGAGCAGTACTTC; CDR3 protein: CASSTGTGAYEQYF
V gene: TRBV20-1; J gene: TRBJ2-1; D gene: .; clone size: .; CDR3 DNA: TGCAGTGCTACTTCGGCCGGTGAGCAGTTCTTC; CDR3 protein: CSATSAGEQFF
V gene: TRBV9; J gene: TRBJ1-1; D gene: .; clone size: .; CDR3 DNA: TGTGCCAGCAGACTTGTTGGGGGGGCTAACACTGAAGCTTTCTTT; CDR3 protein: CASRLVGGANTEAFF
V gene: TRBV28; J gene: TRBJ2-7; D gene: TRBD1; clone size: .; CDR3 DNA: TGTGCCAGCAGTTTAACAGGGGGGTACTACGAGCAGTACTTC; CDR3 protein: CASSLTGGYYEQYF